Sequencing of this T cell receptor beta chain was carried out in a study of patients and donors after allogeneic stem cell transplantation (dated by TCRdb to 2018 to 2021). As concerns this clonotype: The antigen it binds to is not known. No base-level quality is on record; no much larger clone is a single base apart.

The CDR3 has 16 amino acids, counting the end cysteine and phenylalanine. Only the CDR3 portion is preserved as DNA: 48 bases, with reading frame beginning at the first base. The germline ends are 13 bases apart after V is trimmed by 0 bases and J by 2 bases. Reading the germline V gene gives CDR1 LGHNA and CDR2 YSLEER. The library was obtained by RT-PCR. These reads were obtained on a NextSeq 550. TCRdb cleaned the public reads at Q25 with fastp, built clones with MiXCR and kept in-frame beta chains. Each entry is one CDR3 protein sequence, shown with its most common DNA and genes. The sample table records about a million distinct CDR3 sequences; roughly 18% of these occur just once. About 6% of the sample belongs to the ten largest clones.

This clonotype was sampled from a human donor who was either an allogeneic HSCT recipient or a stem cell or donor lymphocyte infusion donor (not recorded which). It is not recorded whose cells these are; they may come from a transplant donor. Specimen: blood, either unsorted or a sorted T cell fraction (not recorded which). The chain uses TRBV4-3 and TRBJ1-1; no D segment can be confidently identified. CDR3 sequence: CASSQDPPVINTEAFF. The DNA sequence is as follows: TGCGCCAGCAGCCAAGATCCGCCGGTTATTAACACTGAAGCTTTCTTT.